Sequencing of this T cell receptor beta chain was carried out in a study of post-analysis software for immune sequencing data. General observations from the study: When patients were compared with controls, a handful of TRBV segments were more frequent, TRBV5-6, TRBV5-1 and TRBV20-1 among them.

Tagging with unique molecular identifiers was a feature of the TCR beta cDNA libraries. MiXCR, applied by TCRdb to the PCR reads, yields one record per CDR3 protein. The table records roughly 800,000 distinct CDR3 sequences, about 45% of them present only once. Regarding this clonotype: Its cognate antigen is unknown.

Germline V CDR1 and CDR2: SGHRS, YFSETQ. Trimming took 1 base from V and 1 from J; bases not matched to a gene: 1. The CDR3 has 15 residues. The source of this sequence is a girl between 5 and 17 years old with multiple sclerosis. The sequenced sample was blood. The chain recombines TRBV5-1 with TRBJ2-5; 10 bases agree with TRBD2. CDR3 in DNA: TGCGCCAGCAGCTTGATAGCGGGAGGCCAAGAGACCCAGTACTTC. The encoded protein is CASSLIAGGQETQYF.